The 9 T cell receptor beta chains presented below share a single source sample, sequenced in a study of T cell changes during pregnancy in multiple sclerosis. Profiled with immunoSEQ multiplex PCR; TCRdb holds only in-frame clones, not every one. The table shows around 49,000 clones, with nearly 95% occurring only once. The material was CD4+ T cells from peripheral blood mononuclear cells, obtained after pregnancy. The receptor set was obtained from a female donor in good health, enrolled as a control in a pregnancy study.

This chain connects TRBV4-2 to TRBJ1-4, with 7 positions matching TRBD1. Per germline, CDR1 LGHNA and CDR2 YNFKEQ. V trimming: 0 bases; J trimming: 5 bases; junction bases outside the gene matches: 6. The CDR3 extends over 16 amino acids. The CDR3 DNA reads TGTGCCAGCAGCCAAGATACGGGACAGAAAAATGAAAAACTGTTTTTT. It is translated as CASSQDTGQKNEKLFF.

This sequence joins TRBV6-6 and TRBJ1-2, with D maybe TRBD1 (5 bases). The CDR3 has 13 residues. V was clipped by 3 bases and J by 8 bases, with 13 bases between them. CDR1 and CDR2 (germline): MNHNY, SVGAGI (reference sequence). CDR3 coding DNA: TGTGCCAGCAGTTATGAATTGGGGGGGGGCTACACCTTC. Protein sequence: CASSYELGGGYTF.

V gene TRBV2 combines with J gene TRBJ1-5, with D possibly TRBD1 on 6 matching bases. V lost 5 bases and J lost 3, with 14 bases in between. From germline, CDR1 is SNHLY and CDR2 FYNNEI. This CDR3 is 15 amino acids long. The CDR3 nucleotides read TGTGCCAGCAGTACCTCAAGACAGGTCAATCAGCCCCAGCATTTT. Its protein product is CASSTSRQVNQPQHF. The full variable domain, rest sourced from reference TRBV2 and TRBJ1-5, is EPEVTQTPSHQVTQMGQEVILRCVPISNHLYFYWYRQILGQKVEFLVSFYNNEISEKSEIFDDQFSVERPDGSNFTLKIRSTKLEDSAMYFCASSTSRQVNQPQHFGDGTRLSIL.

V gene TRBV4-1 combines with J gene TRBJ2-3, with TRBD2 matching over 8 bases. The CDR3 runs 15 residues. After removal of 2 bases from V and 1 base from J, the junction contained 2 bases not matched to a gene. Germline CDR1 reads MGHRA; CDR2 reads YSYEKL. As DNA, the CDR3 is TGCGCCAGCAGCCAACTTAGCGGGGGCACAGATACGCAGTATTTT. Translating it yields CASSQLSGGTDTQYF.

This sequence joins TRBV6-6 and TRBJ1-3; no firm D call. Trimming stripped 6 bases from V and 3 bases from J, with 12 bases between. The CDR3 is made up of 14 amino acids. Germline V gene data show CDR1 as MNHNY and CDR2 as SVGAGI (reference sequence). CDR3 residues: CASSRTVFGNTIYF. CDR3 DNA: TGTGCCAGCAGCCGGACTGTATTTGGAAACACCATATATTTT.

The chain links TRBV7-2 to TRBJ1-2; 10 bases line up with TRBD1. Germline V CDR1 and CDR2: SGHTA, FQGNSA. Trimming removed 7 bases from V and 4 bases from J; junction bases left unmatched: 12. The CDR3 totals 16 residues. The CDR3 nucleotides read TGTGCCAGCAAAATTACCGGGACAGGGGACCCCTATGGCTACACCTTC. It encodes CASKITGTGDPYGYTF.

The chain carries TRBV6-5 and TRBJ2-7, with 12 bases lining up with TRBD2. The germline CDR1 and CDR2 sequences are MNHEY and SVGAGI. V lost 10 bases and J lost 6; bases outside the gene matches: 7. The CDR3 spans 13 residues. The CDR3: CATQTSGSREQYF. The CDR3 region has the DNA TGTGCCACCCAGACTAGCGGGAGTCGCGAGCAGTACTTC.

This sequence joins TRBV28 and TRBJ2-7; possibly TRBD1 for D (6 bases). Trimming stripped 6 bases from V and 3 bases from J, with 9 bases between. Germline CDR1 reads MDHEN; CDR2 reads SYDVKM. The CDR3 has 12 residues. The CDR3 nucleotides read TGTGCCAGCAGCCGGACAGTCTACGAGCAGTACTTC. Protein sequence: CASSRTVYEQYF.

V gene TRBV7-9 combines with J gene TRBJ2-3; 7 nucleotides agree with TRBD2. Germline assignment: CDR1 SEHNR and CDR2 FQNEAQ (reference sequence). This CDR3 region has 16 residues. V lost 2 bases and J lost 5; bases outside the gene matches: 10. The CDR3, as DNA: TGTGCCAGCAGCTTAAATCAGCGGGACTTCAGAGATACGCAGTATTTT. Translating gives CASSLNQRDFRDTQYF.